This TCR beta chain was sequenced in a study of PD-1 blockade in classical Hodgkin lymphoma. Study results and caveats: Healthy donors reportedly exceeded newly diagnosed patients in baseline TCR diversity. Lower baseline TCR diversity marked trial partial responders and progressors.

All trial patients relapsed after autologous stem cell transplantation. Details on this clone: Its antigen remains unknown.

Germline assignment: CDR1 SGHVS and CDR2 FQNEAQ. V shed 5 bases, J shed 1 base, and the junction held 7 bases outside the gene matches. The CDR3 loop spans 16 amino acids. Repertoires were generated with immunoSEQ multiplex PCR, while TCRdb's copy carries only in-frame clones and drops some. The repertoire has around 150,000 clones, nearly 80% of them found once; the top ten carry 7.5% to 9.5%. This TCR came from a human donor with classical Hodgkin lymphoma. The chain couples TRBV7-8 to TRBJ1-1; TRBD1 agrees at 10 bases. The input for sequencing was peripheral blood mononuclear cells (PBMCs), taken before the second cycle of nivolumab. The CDR3 DNA follows: TGTGCCAGCAGCAAAAGGACAGGGGGAAGGAACACTGAAGCTTTCTTT. This translates into CASSKRTGGRNTEAFF.